This T cell receptor (beta chain) was recorded in a study of CD8 T cells in ankylosing spondylitis. Study findings and constraints: Peripheral blood samples showed relatively rare disease-linked clones, and these clones were CD8+. A TCR beta motif of eight highly homologous variants appeared characteristic of ankylosing spondylitis blood.

TCRdb reanalysed the 5' RACE reads using MiXCR and keeps one entry per CDR3 protein. The table records around 890,000 distinct CDR3 sequences, over 9.5% of them present only once. The CDR3 consists of 13 residues. Trimming stripped 1 base from V and 4 bases from J, with 7 bases between. CDR1 and CDR2 from the germline V gene are SGHTA and FQGNSA. This clonotype was picked up many times. Its antigen is not identified. The chain combines TRBV7-2 with TRBJ1-2; D remains unclear. The TCR comes from a male donor with ankylosing spondylitis. Sequenced: blood, either unsorted or a sorted T cell fraction (not recorded which). The CDR3 nucleotides are TGTGCCAGCAGCTTAGGGAAGAGCTATGGCTACACCTTC. It translates to CASSLGKSYGYTF.